This entry is about one T cell receptor (beta chain). Its antigen is as yet unknown. The entry originates in a study of T cell responses to AZD1222 COVID-19 vaccine. General study results and limits: Among the donors, most were white British and more were female, and clonal diversity was possibly underestimated.

The CDR3 extends over 14 amino acids. Germline assignment: CDR1 GTSNPN and CDR2 SVGIG (reference sequence). Deletions cut 8 bases from V and 3 bases from J, with 19 bases between. This table comes from immunoSEQ multiplex PCR, and its TCRdb copy is limited to in-frame clones, with some not included. The table includes approximately 73,000 clones, over 80% detected once. The TCR originated in an adult in good health. The chain uses TRBV30 and TRBJ2-5; perhaps TRBD2 as D (6 bases). The sample was peripheral blood, taken on day 0 of AZD1222 vaccination. The CDR3 is CARGSEGMKETQYF. CDR3 bases: TGTGCCCGGGGGTCGGAGGGGATGAAAGAGACCCAGTACTTC.